This T cell receptor beta chain was observed in a study of cytotoxic CD8 clonotypes in ibrutinib-treated CLL. Germline trimming cut 3 bases from V and 7 bases from J; bases unmatched to any gene: 7. The CDR3 consists of 15 residues. In germline, CDR1 is MDHEN, CDR2 SYDVKM. Some clones are missing from TCRdb's copy, which holds only in-frame ones; the method was immunoSEQ multiplex PCR. This sample has tens of thousands of clones, with approximately 52% found just once. This clone appeared once. Source: PBMCs, taken after 24 months of ibrutinib treatment. The gene calls are TRBV28 and TRBJ2-2; 8 positions agree with TRBD1. The clonotype was recovered from a human donor with chronic lymphocytic leukemia. The CDR3 here is CASSFNRGLGGELFF. CDR3 bases: TGTGCCAGCAGTTTTAACAGGGGGTTGGGCGGGGAGCTGTTTTTT.